This T cell receptor (beta chain) came from a study of blood T cell repertoires in COVID-19 (dated by TCRdb to about 2020). Context from the whole study: The collaborator samples originated in the United States, Italy and Spain and spanned the acute and convalescent phases of COVID-19. The prospective study material was composed of cDNA or gDNA derived from T cells, B-cell-depleted T cells, or PBMCs. Subjects who had been exposed to COVID-19, were actively infected with it, or had recovered from it provided the deeply sampled blood TCRbeta repertoires that made up the dataset. The repertoires were released in a freely available public database intended as a resource for research on the immune response to SARS-CoV-2. The samples were drawn from two sources: the first 160 participants of the ongoing ImmuneRACE study, and 950 to 1,500 subjects contributed by 6 global collaborators. The sample metadata nearly always contained a de-identified subject ID, COVID-19 status, age in years and sex. Where available, HLA class I and class II types were obtained from metadata supplied by the sample provider rather than from assay-based typing.

TCRbeta CDR3 regions were amplified from genomic DNA by means of the immunoSEQ Assay, a bias-controlled multiplex PCR. As for the authors' bioinformatics: The number of nucleated cells in each sample was estimated from the amplification of reference gene primers within the assay. To quantify the absolute abundance of each unique TCRbeta CDR3 rearrangement, sequence reads were collapsed and filtered. For each sample, productive Simpson clonality was calculated as the square root of Simpson's diversity index across productive rearrangements. TCRdb mirrors the immuneACCESS table, restricted to in-frame sequences. Some clones are absent from its copies; in checked studies, under half trace to an unresolved V gene, and the reason for the others is unknown. V, J and clone size were drawn from that table, and D and trimming were deduced from the DNA. The sample table holds around 120,000 clones, of which about four fifths were seen once. The ten largest clones take up 2% to 2.5% of the sample.

Clipping removes 3 bases from V and 2 bases from J, with 13 as the unmatched junction base count. CDR1 and CDR2 are drawn from the germline V gene (reference sequence): SGHKS, YYEKEE. Reading from cysteine to phenylalanine, the CDR3 counts 18 amino acids. The CDR3 DNA has 54 bases and is translated from base 1. Broad study findings and their caveats: The quantity of clinical and demographic metadata differed by source and by participant and was supplied without curation.

As for this clone: The antigen it recognizes is unknown. No base-level quality is on record; no much larger clone is a single base apart.

Whole blood was collected in K2EDTA tubes by collaborating institutions according to the institutions' own protocols. Collaborator samples were shipped for TCRbeta analysis as frozen whole blood, isolated PBMCs, or DNA extracted from either sample type. The chain is made from TRBV5-5 and TRBJ2-3; TRBD2 lines up with 9 middle nucleotides. The specimen was peripheral blood. The receptor was derived from a man aged 65 to 79 with acute or convalescent COVID-19. The bases read TGTGCCAGCAGCTCCAACGAGGGACTAGCAAGTTTCACAGATACGCAGTATTTT. Translated, this is CASSSNEGLASFTDTQYF.